This T cell receptor (beta chain) emerged from a study of beta chain features in type 1 diabetes. Points from the study as a whole: Whether TCRB rearrangement is influenced by HLA type went unresolved here. Patients with type 1 diabetes carried fewer insertions and had more deletions at their VDJ junctions. Among patients with Type 1 diabetes, TCRB CDR3s were moderately but significantly shorter in every one of the four CD4+ subsets.

V lost 4 bases and J lost 6, with 18 bases in between. This CDR3 contains 14 residues. Looked up from germline, CDR1 is GTSNPN and CDR2 is SVGIG (reference sequence). The authors reverse transcribed all of the isolated RNA, so sequencing captured expressed TCRB transcripts. This table comes from immunoSEQ multiplex PCR, and its TCRdb copy is limited to in-frame clones, with some not included. The sample records around 400,000 clones, about 15% being singletons. Remarks on this clone: Its antigen is not identified.

The sequencing sample was made of naive CD4+ T cells from blood. V gene TRBV30 combines with J gene TRBJ1-1; TRBD1 might be the D (5 bases). The sequence derives from a young woman in good health. The CDR3 spells CAWNPAGHGAEAFF. The CDR3 DNA sequence: TGTGCCTGGAACCCAGCAGGACATGGGGCTGAAGCTTTCTTT.